Reported below is one T cell receptor (beta chain). Its antigen is not identified. This sample is part of a study of T-cell memory formation after mild COVID-19. As for the study in general: TCR clusters mostly belonged to single donors. Study results and caveats: Cross-reactive memory seemingly joined, as some responding clones were found in pre-infection memory. Second-wave clones peaking on day 37 lacked confirmed SARS-CoV-2 specificity. CM and EM subsets held most contracting CD4+ clones; EMRA held CD8+ ones.

Germline V gives CDR1 SEHNR, CDR2 FQNEAQ (reference sequence). There are 17 residues in the CDR3. Trimming removed 5 bases at V and 3 bases at J, with 21 bases between. Using its own MiXCR run on the 5' RACE reads, TCRdb lists one record per CDR3 protein. The sample has about 430,000 distinct CDR3 sequences, more than 20% seen once. The chain links TRBV7-9 to TRBJ2-3; a possible D gene is TRBD1 (7 bases). The sequencing input was PBMCs or a T cell subset sorted from them (not recorded which). The receptor comes from an adult woman who had mild COVID-19 (a few samples of this study predate the infection). Cell type and time point are not known. The CDR3 region has the DNA TGTGCCAGCAGCGTTTTTGCAGGGGGGAAGTTTACAGATACGCAGTATTTT. It translates to CASSVFAGGKFTDTQYF.